The next 16 T cell receptor beta chains were all read from a single sample in a study of blood T cell repertoires in COVID-19. Generated by immunoSEQ multiplex PCR, the TCRdb table keeps only in-frame clones and is missing some. The data show 200,000 or so clones, with less than 90% seen just once and roughly 4.6% held by the top ten. The sequenced material came from peripheral blood. These receptors were obtained from a woman aged 55-70 years who had recovered from COVID-19.

Details on this clone: One junction end disagrees with the germline gene, perhaps due to a read error. The V and J genes are TRBV7-7 and TRBJ2-5; TRBD2 might be the D (6 bases). CDR1 is SSHAT and CDR2 is FNYEAQ in the germline V gene (reference sequence). The CDR3 contains 13 residues. CDR3 protein: CASSLGGQETQYF. CDR3 in DNA: TGTGCTAGCAGCTTGGGGGGCCAAGAGACCCAGTACTTC.

This sequence joins TRBV10-3 and TRBJ1-1; D is undetermined. Germline assignment: CDR1 ENHRY and CDR2 SYGVKD. V shed 0 bases and J shed 1 base, with 6 bases lying between them. The CDR3 extends over 14 amino acids. The CDR3 sequence: CAISESLSNTEAFF. In nucleotides, the CDR3 is TGTGCCATCAGTGAGTCCTTGTCGAACACTGAAGCTTTCTTT.

The rearrangement uses TRBV3-1 (or the pseudogene TRBV3-2) and TRBJ1-4; D gene unclear. The CDR3 is 17 amino acids. CDR1 LGHDT and CDR2 YNNKEL come from the germline V gene (reference sequence). V gave up 4 bases and J gave up 0 bases, with 15 bases separating them. CDR3 residues: CASSPRGFGATNEKLFF. The CDR3 DNA reads TGTGCCAGCAGCCCTCGGGGTTTCGGGGCAACTAATGAAAAACTGTTTTTT.

The chain carries TRBV11-3 and TRBJ2-1; TRBD2 matches 11 bases. Trimming took 1 base from V and 7 from J; bases not matched to a gene: 3. This CDR3 is built from 15 residues. Looked up from germline, CDR1 is SGHNT and CDR2 is YENEEA. In DNA, the CDR3 is TGTGCCAGCAGCTTAGCGGCTAGCGGGGGGAATGAGCAGTTCTTC. This encodes CASSLAASGGNEQFF.

The chain is built from TRBV29-1 and TRBJ1-2, with D uncertain. The CDR3 runs 13 residues. V lost 0 bases and J lost 8, with 13 bases in between. Germline V gene sequence: CDR1 SQVTM, CDR2 ANQGSEA. The DNA for the CDR3 is TGCAGCGTTGAAGATAGCTATAATGAGGGCTACACCTTC. Encoded protein: CSVEDSYNEGYTF.

A few counts support this clone. J is TRBJ1-5 and V is TRBV24-1; 8 bases are shared with TRBD1. The junction had 18 bases not matched to a gene; V was cut back by 4 bases and J by 5 bases. This CDR3 is 19 amino acids long. Germline V lookup: CDR1 KGHDR, CDR2 SFDVKD. The CDR3 bases are TGTGCCACCAGTGACACGGACAGGGAAGTCGGTTCGGTGGATCAGCCCCAGCATTTT. It translates to CATSDTDREVGSVDQPQHF.

The chain recombines TRBV30 with TRBJ2-1; 9 bases align to TRBD2. The V and J ends lost 5 bases and 4 bases, in that order; junction bases with no gene match: 9. The V gene's germline CDR1 is GTSNPN and CDR2 SVGIG (reference sequence). The CDR3 consists of 15 residues. The CDR3 DNA reads TGTGCCTGGGAGCGGGGGGATTCCTTTTACAATGAGCAGTTCTTC. Protein sequence: CAWERGDSFYNEQFF.

The chain carries TRBV20-1 and TRBJ2-4; D not certain. Per germline, CDR1 DFQATT and CDR2 SNEGSKA (reference sequence). The CDR3 totals 16 residues. The V end was cut by 3 bases, the J end by 0 bases, with 15 bases between. The CDR3 region is CSASSRIALAKNIQYF. The CDR3 DNA follows: TGCAGTGCTAGTTCGCGGATTGCCCTAGCCAAAAACATTCAGTACTTC.

This clone showed up many times. This chain links TRBV14 with TRBJ2-3; 7 nucleotides align to TRBD2. This CDR3 is 16 amino acids long. Unmatched junction bases numbered 8, after V lost 1 base and J lost 4 bases. Germline lookup yields CDR1 SGHDN and CDR2 FVKESK. CDR3: CASSQVGGGTSDTQYF. CDR3 DNA sequence: TGTGCCAGCAGCCAAGTTGGCGGGGGAACTTCAGATACGCAGTATTTT. Filled out from reference TRBV14 and TRBJ2-3, the complete variable domain reads EAGVTQFPSHSVIEKGQTVTLRCDPISGHDNLYWYRRVMGKEIKFLLHFVKESKQDESGMPNNRFLAERTGGTYSTLKVQPAELEDSGVYFCASSQVGGGTSDTQYFGPGTRLTVL.

This chain joins TRBV6-4 and TRBJ1-5, with 7 bases aligning to TRBD1. Germline V gives CDR1 MRHNA, CDR2 SNTAGT. The CDR3 totals 13 residues. V lost 2 bases, J lost 7 bases, and 2 bases stayed unmatched. CDR3 protein: CASSDQGGQPQHF. CDR3 coding DNA: TGTGCCAGCAGTGACCAGGGGGGCCAGCCCCAGCATTTT.

This clone was found once. The genes are TRBV6-5 and TRBJ2-7; 11 bases map to TRBD1. CDR1 MNHEY and CDR2 SVGAGI come from the germline V gene. V gave up 6 bases and J gave up 7 bases; unmatched junction bases: 8. The CDR3 totals 14 residues. The CDR3 DNA is TGTGCCAGCAGGGACAGGGGGCCGTTTATGGAGCAGTACTTC. Its protein product is CASRDRGPFMEQYF.

This clone was seen only once. V is TRBV28 and J is TRBJ1-6, with a possible D match to TRBD1 (6 bases). The CDR3 has 15 residues. Trimming took off 7 bases at V and 9 bases at J, with 19 bases between the two ends. The germline CDR1 and CDR2 sequences are MDHEN and SYDVKM. Here the CDR3 reads CASTLDGGASSPLHF. The CDR3 bases are TGTGCCAGCACCCTAGATGGGGGGGCCTCTTCACCCCTCCACTTT.

The chain has TRBV5-1 and TRBJ1-1, with 8 bases matching TRBD1. The length of the CDR3 is 15 residues. Germline V CDR1 and CDR2: SGHRS, YFSETQ. Germline trimming cut 7 bases from V and 3 bases from J; bases unmatched to any gene: 11. The CDR3 loop is CASLNDRGGYTEAFF. CDR3 nucleotides: TGCGCCAGCTTAAACGACAGGGGCGGTTACACTGAAGCTTTCTTT. Full variable domain (missing parts from reference TRBV5-1 and TRBJ1-1): KAGVTQTPRYLIKTRGQQVTLSCSPISGHRSVSWYQQTPGQGLQFLFEYFSETQRNKGNFPGRFSGRQFSNSRSEMNVSTLELGDSALYLCASLNDRGGYTEAFFGQGTRLTVV.

V gene TRBV9 combines with J gene TRBJ2-5; no definite D call. V was clipped by 2 bases and J by 3 bases, with 17 bases between them. Germline V gene sequence: CDR1 SGDLS, CDR2 YYNGEE. This CDR3 spans 16 amino acids. CDR3 in amino acids: CASSVENGAIEETQYF. The CDR3 region has the DNA TGTGCCAGCAGCGTGGAGAACGGAGCGATCGAAGAGACCCAGTACTTC.

The chain employs TRBV2 and TRBJ2-5; 12 nucleotides align to TRBD2. The CDR3 length is 14 residues. Losses at the gene ends were 4 bases for V and 5 bases for J; bases not matched to a gene: 2. Germline V CDR1 and CDR2: SNHLY, FYNNEI. The CDR3 coding sequence is TGTGCCAGCAGTGGACTAGCGGGGGTTGAGACCCAGTACTTC. Translation: CASSGLAGVETQYF.

This clone was counted at least ten times. The CDR3 region has the DNA TGTGCCAGCAGAATAGCGGGGGGTAACTACAATGAGCAGTTCTTC. Protein sequence: CASRIAGGNYNEQFF. V usage is TRBV11-2 and J usage is TRBJ2-1; 10 bases line up with TRBD2. This CDR3 has 15 residues. With V trimmed by 6 bases and J by 3 bases, 5 bases remained unmatched. Germline values: CDR1 SGHAT, CDR2 FQNNGV.